This is a list of T cell receptor beta chains from one sample in a study of cytomegalovirus exposure and HLA in healthy donors. Produced via immunoSEQ multiplex PCR; TCRdb's table is partial and in-frame only. The sample holds some 150,000 clones, 76% seen once. Sequencing was performed on PBMCs. Every receptor here comes from a young man in good health and CMV-seronegative. Each CDR3 is given with its conserved first and last residue. Fields, in order: V gene, D gene, J gene, clone size, CDR3 DNA, CDR3 protein. The D gene is left open where the match is weak. Size is omitted from some rows. Given values are once, few, many or a class for expanded clones.

TRBV27,TRBD1,TRBJ1-1,NA,TGTGCCAGCAGTTTAACAGGGGCCATCACTGAAGCTTTCTTT,CASSLTGAITEAFF
TRBV10-1,NA,TRBJ2-5,NA,TGCGCCAGCAGTGAGTCGAGGAGGGGGACCCAGTACTTC,CASSESRRGTQYF
TRBV18,NA,TRBJ2-3,once,TGTGCCAGCTCACCACCGAGGAGGGGTCTAATCACAGATACGCAGTATTTT,CASSPPRRGLITDTQYF
TRBV10-1,TRBD2,TRBJ2-7,NA,TGCGCCACCAAGCCCCCTCCGGGACTATACAACGAGCAGTACTTC,CATKPPPGLYNEQYF
TRBV19,NA,TRBJ2-5,NA,TGTGCCAGTTCCGCGGGCTGGGAGACCCAGTACTTC,CASSAGWETQYF
TRBV15,NA,TRBJ2-7,once,TGTGCCACCAGCGGGCAGGGCCCCACCTACGAGCAGTACTTC,CATSGQGPTYEQYF
TRBV5-1,TRBD2,TRBJ2-7,NA,TGCGCCAGCAGAGCCGGGACTAGCGGCTCCTACGAGCAGTACTTC,CASRAGTSGSYEQYF
TRBV27,NA,TRBJ2-7,once,TGTGCCAGCAGTCCCAGACAGATTCCCTACGAGCAGTACTTC,CASSPRQIPYEQYF
TRBV4-1,TRBD2,TRBJ2-7,NA,TGCGCCAGCAGCCAAGTGGCTAGCGGGGGAAACGAGCAGTACTTC,CASSQVASGGNEQYF
TRBV11-2,NA,TRBJ2-5,NA,TGTGCCAGCAGCTTAGATAACAGAAACCGGGAGACCCAGTACTTC,CASSLDNRNRETQYF
TRBV9,NA,TRBJ2-7,few,TGTGCCAGCAGCGTAGGCGGGGACTCCTACGAGCAGTACTTC,CASSVGGDSYEQYF
TRBV6-4,NA,TRBJ2-5,once,TGTGCCAGCGGTGAGTCGCACGGTCAAGAGACCCAGTACTTC,CASGESHGQETQYF
TRBV6-5,NA,TRBJ1-6,NA,TGTGCCAGCAATACAGGTTTCTCACCCCTCCACTTT,CASNTGFSPLHF
TRBV2,NA,TRBJ1-6,once,TGTGCCAGCAGTGGCCCGGGGGTGGGCAATTCACCCCTCCACTTT,CASSGPGVGNSPLHF
TRBV14,NA,TRBJ1-1,NA,TGTGCCAGCAGCCAAGATCTCGGGGAACTCAACACTGAAGCTTTCTTT,CASSQDLGELNTEAFF
TRBV10-3,TRBD1,TRBJ2-1,NA,TGTGCCATCCCGGGACAGGGGGGGGATGAGCAGTTCTTC,CAIPGQGGDEQFF
TRBV4-2,NA,TRBJ2-5,NA,TGTGCCAGCAGCCAAGACCGAGCAGGGGAAGAGACCCAGTACTTC,CASSQDRAGEETQYF